This T cell receptor beta chain emerged from a study of T cell responses to AZD1222 COVID-19 vaccine. TCRdb's table, derived via immunoSEQ multiplex PCR, lists solely in-frame clones and lacks some. Of 56,000 or so clones detected, over 80% appear once; the ten largest clones hold under 15%. This clone was found once. The specimen was peripheral blood, collected on day 0 of AZD1222 vaccination. This TCR was recovered from an adult in good health.

The CDR3 sequence is CASSPRTSGSYNEQFF. The CDR3 nucleotides read TGTGCCAGCAGCCCCCGGACTAGCGGATCCTACAATGAGCAGTTCTTC. This rearrangement joins TRBV11-3 to TRBJ2-1; 10 nucleotides line up with TRBD2. The junction had 5 bases not matched to a gene; V was cut back by 5 bases and J by 1 base. Germline CDR1 SGHNT, CDR2 YENEEA. CDR3 length equals 16 residues.